This entry concerns a single TCR beta chain. Assay used: immunoSEQ multiplex PCR; TCRdb lists only in-frame clones, some missing. The sample has under 200,000 clones, roughly nine tenths seen once. The data are from a study of T cell responses to AZD1222 COVID-19 vaccine. Between the trimmed V and J ends, which lost 2 bases and 3 bases, there was a span of 11 bases. The CDR3 is made up of 15 amino acids. Germline assignment: CDR1 SGHTA and CDR2 FQGTGA. This material consisted of peripheral blood, taken on day 0 of AZD1222 vaccination. This receptor was taken from an adult in good health. The V and J genes are TRBV7-3 and TRBJ1-5, with D possibly being TRBD1 (6 bases). The CDR3 DNA reads as TGTGCCAGCAGCTTATTTGGGGGCAACAATCAGCCCCAGCATTTT. Its translation: CASSLFGGNNQPQHF.